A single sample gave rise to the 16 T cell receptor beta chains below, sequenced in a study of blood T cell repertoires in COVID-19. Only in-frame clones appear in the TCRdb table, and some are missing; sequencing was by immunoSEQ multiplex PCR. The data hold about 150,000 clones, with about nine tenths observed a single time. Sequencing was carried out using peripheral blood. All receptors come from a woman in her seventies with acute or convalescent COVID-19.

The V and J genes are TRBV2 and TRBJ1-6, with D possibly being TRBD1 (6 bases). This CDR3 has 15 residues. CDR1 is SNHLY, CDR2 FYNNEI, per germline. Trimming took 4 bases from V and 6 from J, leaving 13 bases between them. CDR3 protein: CASSVEGQPNSPLHF. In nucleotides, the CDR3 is TGTGCCAGCAGTGTCGAAGGACAGCCTAATTCACCCCTCCACTTT.

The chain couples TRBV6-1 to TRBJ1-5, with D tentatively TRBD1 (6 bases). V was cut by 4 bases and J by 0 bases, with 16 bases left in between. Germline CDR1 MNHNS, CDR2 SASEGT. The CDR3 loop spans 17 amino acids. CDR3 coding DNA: TGTGCCAGCAGTGGGGAGGGGGTCCTTTCTAGCAATCAGCCCCAGCATTTT. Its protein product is CASSGEGVLSSNQPQHF.

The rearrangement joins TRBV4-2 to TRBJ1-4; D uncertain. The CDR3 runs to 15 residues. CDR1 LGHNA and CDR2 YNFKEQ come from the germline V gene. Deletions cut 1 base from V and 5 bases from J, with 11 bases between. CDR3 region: CASSQVRGLNEKLFF. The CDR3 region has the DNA TGTGCCAGCAGCCAAGTCCGAGGGCTAAATGAAAAACTGTTTTTT.

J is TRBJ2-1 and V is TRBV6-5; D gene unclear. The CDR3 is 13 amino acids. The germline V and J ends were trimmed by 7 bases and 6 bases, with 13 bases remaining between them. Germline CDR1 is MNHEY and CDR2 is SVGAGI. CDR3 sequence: CASKRVLGNEQFF. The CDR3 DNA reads TGTGCCAGCAAACGGGTCTTGGGCAATGAGCAGTTCTTC.

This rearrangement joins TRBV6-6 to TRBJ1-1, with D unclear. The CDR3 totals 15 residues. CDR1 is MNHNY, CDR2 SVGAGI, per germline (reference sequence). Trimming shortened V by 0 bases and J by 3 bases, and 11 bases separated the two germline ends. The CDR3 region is CASSYSRGSDTEAFF. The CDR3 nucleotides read TGTGCCAGCAGTTACTCGAGAGGGAGTGACACTGAAGCTTTCTTT.

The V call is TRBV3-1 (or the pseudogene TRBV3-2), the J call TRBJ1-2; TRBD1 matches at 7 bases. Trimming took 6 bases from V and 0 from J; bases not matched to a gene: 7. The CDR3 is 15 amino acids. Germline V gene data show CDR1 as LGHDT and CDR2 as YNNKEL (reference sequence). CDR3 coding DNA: TGTGCCAGCAGGGGTGACAGGGCCTCTAACTATGGCTACACCTTC. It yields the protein CASRGDRASNYGYTF.

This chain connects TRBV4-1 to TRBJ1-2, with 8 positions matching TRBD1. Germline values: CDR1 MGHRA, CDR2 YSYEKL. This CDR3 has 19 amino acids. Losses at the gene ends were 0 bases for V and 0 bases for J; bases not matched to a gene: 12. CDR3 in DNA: TGCGCCAGCAGCCAAGATGTGGGGGGGCGACAGGGGACTAACTATGGCTACACCTTC. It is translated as CASSQDVGGRQGTNYGYTF.

This CDR3 reads CASRERWTANTEAFF. CDR3 DNA: TGTGCCAGCAGGGAGCGGTGGACCGCGAACACTGAAGCTTTCTTT. V is TRBV6-5 and J is TRBJ1-1; D gene unclear. This CDR3 is 15 amino acids long. V gave up 6 bases and J gave up 1 base, with 15 bases separating them. The germline gives CDR1 MNHEY, CDR2 SVGAGI.

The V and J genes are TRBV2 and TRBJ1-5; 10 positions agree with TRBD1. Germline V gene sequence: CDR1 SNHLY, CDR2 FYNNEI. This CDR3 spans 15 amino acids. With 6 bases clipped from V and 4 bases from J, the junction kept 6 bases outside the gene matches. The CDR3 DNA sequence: TGTGCCAGCAGAAGACAGGGGGCCCTTAATCAGCCCCAGCATTTT. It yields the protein CASRRQGALNQPQHF.

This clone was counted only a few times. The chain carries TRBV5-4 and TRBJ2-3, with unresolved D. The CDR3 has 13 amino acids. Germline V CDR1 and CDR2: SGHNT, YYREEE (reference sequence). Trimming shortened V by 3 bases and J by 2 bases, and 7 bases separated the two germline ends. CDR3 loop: CASSSPLTDTQYF. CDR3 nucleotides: TGTGCCAGCAGCTCCCCCCTCACAGATACGCAGTATTTT.

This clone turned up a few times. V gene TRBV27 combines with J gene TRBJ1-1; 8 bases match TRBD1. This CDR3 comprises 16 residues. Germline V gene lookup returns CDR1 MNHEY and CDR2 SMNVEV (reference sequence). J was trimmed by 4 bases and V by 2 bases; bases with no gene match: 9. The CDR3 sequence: CASSLRGRGLGTEAFF. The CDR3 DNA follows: TGTGCCAGCAGTTTACGGGGCAGGGGGCTAGGCACTGAAGCTTTCTTT.

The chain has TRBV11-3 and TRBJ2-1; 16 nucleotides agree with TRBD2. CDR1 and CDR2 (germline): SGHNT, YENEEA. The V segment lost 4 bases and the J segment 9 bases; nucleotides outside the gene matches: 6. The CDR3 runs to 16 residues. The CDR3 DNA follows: TGTGCCAGCAGCTCCGGGACTAGCGGGGGGGCGGGTGAGCAGTTCTTC. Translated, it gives CASSSGTSGGAGEQFF.

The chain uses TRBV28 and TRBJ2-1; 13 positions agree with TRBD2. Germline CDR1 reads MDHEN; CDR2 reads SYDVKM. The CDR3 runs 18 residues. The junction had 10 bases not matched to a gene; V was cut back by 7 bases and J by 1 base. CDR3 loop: CASKGPTSGGASYNEQFF. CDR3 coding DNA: TGTGCCAGCAAAGGGCCTACTAGCGGGGGGGCGTCCTACAATGAGCAGTTCTTC. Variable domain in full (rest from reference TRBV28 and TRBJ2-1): DVKVTQSSRYLVKRTGEKVFLECVQDMDHENMFWYRQDPGLGLRLIYFSYDVKMKEKGDIPEGYSVSREKKERFSLILESASTNQTSMYLCASKGPTSGGASYNEQFFGPGTRLTVL.

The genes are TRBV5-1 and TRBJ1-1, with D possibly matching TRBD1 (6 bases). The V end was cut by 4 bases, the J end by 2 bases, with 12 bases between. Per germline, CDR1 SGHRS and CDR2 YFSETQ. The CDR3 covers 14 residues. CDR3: CASSLRGGNTEAFF. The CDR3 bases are TGCGCCAGCAGCCTTCGAGGGGGTAACACTGAAGCTTTCTTT.

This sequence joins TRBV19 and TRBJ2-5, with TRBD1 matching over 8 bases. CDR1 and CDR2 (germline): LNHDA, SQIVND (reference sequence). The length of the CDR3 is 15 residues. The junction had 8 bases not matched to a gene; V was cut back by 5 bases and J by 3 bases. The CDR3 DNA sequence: TGTGCCAGTAGTGCCAACAGGGGGAGAAAAGAGACCCAGTACTTC. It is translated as CASSANRGRKETQYF.

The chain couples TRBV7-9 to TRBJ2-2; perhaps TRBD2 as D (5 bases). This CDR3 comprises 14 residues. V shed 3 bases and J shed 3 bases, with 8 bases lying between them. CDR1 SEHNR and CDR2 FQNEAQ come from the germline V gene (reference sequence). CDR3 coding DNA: TGTGCCAGCAGCTTTGTGGAGGACACCGGGGAGCTGTTTTTT. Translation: CASSFVEDTGELFF.